This is a list of T cell receptor beta chains from one sample in a study of blood T cell repertoires in COVID-19. Clones were sequenced by immunoSEQ multiplex PCR, and TCRdb holds only the in-frame ones, with some missing. The table has about 150,000 clones, roughly four fifths seen once. What was sequenced was peripheral blood. The receptors were sampled from a human donor with acute or convalescent COVID-19. The donor label of this sample is uncertain. CDR3s leave out the opening cysteine and the closing phenylalanine or tryptophan. Clone size, where shown, is once, few, many, or a class for clones that have expanded.

j_gene | abundance | v_gene | CDR3aa
TRBJ1-1 | - | TRBV12-5 | ASGLGTGITEAF
TRBJ1-1 | - | TRBV6-5 | ASSNRGLMNTEAF
TRBJ1-2 | - | TRBV5-1 | ASSFTTGTETSYT
TRBJ2-7 | - | TRBV7-2 | ASSLGTGVTYEQY
TRBJ1-5 | - | TRBV19 | ASREQVNYNQPQH
TRBJ2-2 | few | TRBV18 | ASSPAGGFGELF
TRBJ2-3 | - | TRBV27 | ASSLDSSSTDTQY
TRBJ2-2 | - | TRBV5-8 | ASSFRRGIGPGELF
TRBJ2-5 | - | TRBV5-4 | ASSPTGRGGQETQY
TRBJ1-3 | - | TRBV7-9 | ASSSQAPSGNTIY
TRBJ1-6 | few | TRBV2 | ASNGPPYSPLH
TRBJ1-1 | - | TRBV5-1 | ASSRTGDSSTEAF
TRBJ1-3 | - | TRBV30 | AWSVPGQGSIWGNTIY
TRBJ2-7 | - | TRBV5-1 | ASSLDPRTTYEQY
TRBJ1-5 | - | TRBV2 | ASSYKQGTQPQH
TRBJ1-5 | few | TRBV10-3 | AMGQGHQPQH
TRBJ2-3 | once | TRBV9 | ASSVDAGSTDTQY
TRBJ1-2 | - | TRBV18 | ASSPQGTGGHYGYT
TRBJ1-1 | - | TRBV4-1 | ASRLGQPNTEAF
TRBJ2-2 | - | TRBV19 | ASSIGHGTGELF
TRBJ2-7 | - | TRBV29-1 | SVTSVGATYEQY
TRBJ2-7 | - | TRBV2 | ASTRGTAYEQY
TRBJ2-7 | once | TRBV5-4 | ASSLDGSGGSYEQY
TRBJ1-1 | few | TRBV10-3 | AIRDPTGATEAF
TRBJ2-5 | - | TRBV29-1 | SVEPGETQY
TRBJ2-5 | - | TRBV6-2/TRBV6-3 | ASSPDRVWKTQY
TRBJ1-2 | - | TRBV12-3/TRBV12-4 | ASRKQGRSGYT
TRBJ1-5 | - | TRBV19 | ASSIPGQKSRPQH
TRBJ2-5 | - | TRBV5-4 | ASSFTTGGTQY
TRBJ2-7 | many | TRBV18 | ASSDRTPYEQY
TRBJ1-5 | - | TRBV4-1 | ASSQDPQDRRNQPQH
TRBJ1-4 | few | TRBV5-6 | ASSVSGDPFNEKLF
TRBJ2-3 | - | TRBV19 | ASSKSGLAGGKGTDTQY
TRBJ1-5 | - | TRBV19 | ASSMKRGDNQPQH
TRBJ2-3 | once | TRBV18 | ASSPGLAGAGEDTQY
TRBJ1-2 | - | TRBV7-2 | ASSSTRWTGGYT
TRBJ1-2 | - | TRBV3-1/TRBV3-2 | ASSLSDNPYGYT
TRBJ1-3 | - | TRBV4-1 | ASSQADRAGNTIY
TRBJ1-1 | - | TRBV29-1 | SGSDGRESEAF
TRBJ2-3 | - | TRBV14 | ASNQRGAFTDTQY
TRBJ2-7 | - | TRBV21-1 | ASTRGGQGGREQY
TRBJ1-5 | - | TRBV7-8 | ASSPDSSNQPQH
TRBJ1-1 | once | TRBV29-1 | SAEGGLAAF
TRBJ2-3 | - | TRBV10-1 | ASRTGGTDTQY
TRBJ2-7 | - | TRBV7-2 | ASSPMGQGYEQY
TRBJ2-4 | - | TRBV9 | ASSAGGQFKNIQY
TRBJ1-5 | once | TRBV3-1/TRBV3-2 | ASSQDRVAGQPQH